This T cell receptor (beta chain) stems from a study of tumor-infiltrating lymphocytes in primary liver carcinoma. General study findings and limits: Found in all five tumor regions were only about 8-25% of top clones.

To note about this clonotype: Antigen unknown. One end of the junction fails to match germline, which may point to a read error.

The investigators made TCR beta cDNA from approximately 500 ng total RNA, using a constant-region primer. Three nested multiplex PCR rounds of slightly modified ARM-PCR generated TCR beta libraries. Both of the initial two PCR rounds ran for nine to eleven cycles and employed TRBV1-TRBV30 forward primers alongside a C-beta reverse primer. A single record per CDR3 protein comes from TCRdb applying MiXCR to the multiplex PCR reads. Altogether about 54,000 distinct CDR3 sequences are present, about 68% being singletons, with the ten largest covering less than 30%. It was from roughly 20-30 mg of unsorted bulk tissue that RNA and DNA were co-extracted. The CDR3 is made up of 16 amino acids. The germline CDR1 and CDR2 sequences are MNHNS and SASEGT.

V usage is TRBV6-1 and J usage is TRBJ1-5, with a weak D call TRBD1 (6 bases). The receptor was isolated from a man aged 35 to 55 with primary liver carcinoma and hepatitis B virus infection. Material: liver tumor tissue from sampling region 2. Subset reported: tumor region T2, inferior pole. CDR3 nucleotides: TGTGCCAGCAGTGACAAGGGGGAGTTAAGCGACCAGCCCCAGCACTTT. Encoded protein: CASSDKGELSDQPQHF.